The entry that follows covers one T cell receptor (beta chain) sequence. Antigen unknown. Fresh peripheral blood, approximately 10 ml, was the source of the PBMCs. This CDR3 contains 14 residues. Germline assignment: CDR1 SEHNR and CDR2 FQNEAQ (reference sequence). V lost 5 bases, J lost 7 bases, and 10 bases stayed unmatched. The sample belongs to a study of T cells in Graves' hyperthyroidism and ophthalmopathy. Study-wide results and caveats: Separation of ophthalmopathy from stable hyperthyroidism was achieved by a 13 V-J model. Appearing also in blood were most of the thyroid clonotypes expanded above 0.001.

Using RNA transcripts as the source, TCR beta CDR3 regions were amplified. Using the HTBI primer set, a first-round RT-PCR was run on the TCR CDR3. TCRdb re-called the multiplex PCR reads with MiXCR, one entry per CDR3 protein. Among around 450,000 distinct CDR3 sequences listed, approximately 14% were seen once. The sequence derives from a young woman with Graves' hyperthyroidism. The chain uses TRBV7-9 and TRBJ2-7, with 8 bases fitting TRBD2. Material: blood. CDR3 sequence reads: CASSPGGAFWEQYF. The CDR3 DNA reads as TGTGCCAGCAGCCCCGGGGGGGCGTTCTGGGAGCAGTACTTC.